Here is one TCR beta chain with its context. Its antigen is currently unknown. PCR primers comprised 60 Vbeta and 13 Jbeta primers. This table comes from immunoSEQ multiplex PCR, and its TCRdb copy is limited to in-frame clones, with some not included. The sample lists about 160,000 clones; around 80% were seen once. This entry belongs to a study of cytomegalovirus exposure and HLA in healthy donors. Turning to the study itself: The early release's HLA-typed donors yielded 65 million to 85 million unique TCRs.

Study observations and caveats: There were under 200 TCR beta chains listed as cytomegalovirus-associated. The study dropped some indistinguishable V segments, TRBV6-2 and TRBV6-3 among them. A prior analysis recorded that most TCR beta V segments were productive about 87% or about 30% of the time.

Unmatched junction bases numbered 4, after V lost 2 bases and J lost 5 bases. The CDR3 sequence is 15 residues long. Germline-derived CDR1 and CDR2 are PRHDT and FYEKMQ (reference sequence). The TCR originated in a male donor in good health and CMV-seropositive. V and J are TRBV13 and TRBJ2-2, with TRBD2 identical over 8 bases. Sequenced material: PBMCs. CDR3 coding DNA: TGTGCCAGCAGCTTAACAAGCGGGAGTACCGGGGAGCTGTTTTTT. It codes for CASSLTSGSTGELFF.